This TCR beta chain was sequenced during a study of blood T cell repertoires in COVID-19. The length of the CDR3 is 16 residues. With 1 base clipped from V and 7 bases from J, the junction kept 9 bases outside the gene matches. Germline V lookup: CDR1 LNHDA, CDR2 SQIVND (reference sequence). Per the authors' pipeline: Estimation of nucleated cell counts was performed using reference gene primer amplification. Generated by immunoSEQ multiplex PCR, the TCRdb table keeps only in-frame clones and is missing some. V and J calls and clone size are those listed in that table; D and trimming were worked out from the DNA. The sample has some 110,000 clones, just under 85% seen once; the top ten hold over 6%.

The chain links TRBV19 to TRBJ1-2; 10 nucleotides align to TRBD1. This TCR derives from a man between 65 and 79 years old with active or convalescent COVID-19. The sample taken for sequencing was peripheral blood. Here the CDR3 reads CASSIVRSDRGPGYTF. The CDR3 DNA is TGTGCCAGTAGTATAGTCCGTTCCGACAGGGGGCCTGGCTACACCTTC.